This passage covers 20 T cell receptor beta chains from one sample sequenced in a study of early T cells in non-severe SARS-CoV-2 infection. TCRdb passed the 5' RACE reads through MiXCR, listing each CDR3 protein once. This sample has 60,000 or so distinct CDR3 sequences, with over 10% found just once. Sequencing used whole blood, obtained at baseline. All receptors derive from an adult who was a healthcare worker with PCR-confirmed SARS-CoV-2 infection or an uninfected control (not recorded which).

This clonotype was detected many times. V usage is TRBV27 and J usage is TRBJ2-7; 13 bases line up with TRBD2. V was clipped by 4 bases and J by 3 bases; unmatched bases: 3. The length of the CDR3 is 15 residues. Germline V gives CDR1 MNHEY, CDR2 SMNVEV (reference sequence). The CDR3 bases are TGTGCCAGCAGTTGGACTAGCGGGGGAGTCTACGAGCAGTACTTC. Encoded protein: CASSWTSGGVYEQYF.

The CDR3 is CASRGAGGRETQYF. The CDR3 region has the DNA TGTGCCAGCAGGGGGGCAGGGGGCCGTGAGACCCAGTACTTC. V gene TRBV7-9 combines with J gene TRBJ2-5; 8 positions match TRBD1. The CDR3 runs to 14 residues. The V gene's germline CDR1 is SEHNR and CDR2 FQNEAQ (reference sequence). Germline trimming cut 6 bases from V and 5 bases from J; bases unmatched to any gene: 8.

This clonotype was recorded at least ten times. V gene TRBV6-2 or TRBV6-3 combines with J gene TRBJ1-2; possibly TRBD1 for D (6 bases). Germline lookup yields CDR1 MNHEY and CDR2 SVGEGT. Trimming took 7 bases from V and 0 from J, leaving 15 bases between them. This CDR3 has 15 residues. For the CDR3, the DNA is TGTGCCAGCATCTCCACCAGGGGCCCTAACTATGGCTACACCTTC. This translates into CASISTRGPNYGYTF.

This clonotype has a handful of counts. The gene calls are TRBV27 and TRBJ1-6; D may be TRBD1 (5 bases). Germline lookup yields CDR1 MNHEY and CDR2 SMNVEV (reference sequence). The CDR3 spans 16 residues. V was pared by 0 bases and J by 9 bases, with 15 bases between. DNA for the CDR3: TGTGCCAGCAGTTTATCGAATACAGGAAAGACTTCACCCCTCCACTTT. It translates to CASSLSNTGKTSPLHF.

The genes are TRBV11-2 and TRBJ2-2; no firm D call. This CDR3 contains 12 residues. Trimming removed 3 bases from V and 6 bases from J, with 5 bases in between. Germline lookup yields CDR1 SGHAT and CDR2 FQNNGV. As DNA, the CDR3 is TGTGCCAGCAGCTTGAGTTCCGGGGAGCTGTTTTTT. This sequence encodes CASSLSSGELFF.

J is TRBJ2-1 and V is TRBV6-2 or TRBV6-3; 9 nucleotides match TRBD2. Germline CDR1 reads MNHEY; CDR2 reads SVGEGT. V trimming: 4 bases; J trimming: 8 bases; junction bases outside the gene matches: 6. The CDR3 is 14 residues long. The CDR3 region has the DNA TGTGCCAGCAGTTTGGCTAGCGGGGTCGATGAGCAGTTCTTC. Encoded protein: CASSLASGVDEQFF.

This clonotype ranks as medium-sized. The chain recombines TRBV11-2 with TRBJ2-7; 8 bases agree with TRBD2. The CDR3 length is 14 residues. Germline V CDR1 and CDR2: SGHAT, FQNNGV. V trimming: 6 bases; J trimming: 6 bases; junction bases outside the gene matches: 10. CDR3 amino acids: CASRHIPGGVEQYF. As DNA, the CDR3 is TGTGCCAGCAGACACATCCCGGGAGGGGTCGAGCAGTACTTC.

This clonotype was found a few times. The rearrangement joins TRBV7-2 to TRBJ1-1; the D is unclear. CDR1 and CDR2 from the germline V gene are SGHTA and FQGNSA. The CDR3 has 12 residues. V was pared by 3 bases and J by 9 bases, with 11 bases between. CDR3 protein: CASSFRSRQAFF. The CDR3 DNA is TGTGCCAGCAGCTTTCGGTCCAGGCAAGCTTTCTTT.

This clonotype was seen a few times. CDR3 in DNA: TGTGCCAGCAGCCCCTTACGCGAGGAAGCTTTCTTT. Protein sequence: CASSPLREEAFF. The genes are TRBV12-3 or TRBV12-4 and TRBJ1-1; no definite D call. The CDR3 has 12 residues. Between the trimmed V and J ends, which lost 6 bases and 8 bases, there was a span of 13 bases.

CDR3 region: CASSLAASYEQYF. The CDR3 bases are TGTGCCAGCAGCCTAGCAGCTTCCTACGAGCAGTACTTC. The chain recombines TRBV6-2 or TRBV6-3 with TRBJ2-7, with a possible D match to TRBD2 (5 bases). This CDR3 has 13 amino acids. Germline V gene lookup returns CDR1 MNHEY and CDR2 SVGEGT. Trimming removed 6 bases at V and 1 base at J, with 10 bases between.

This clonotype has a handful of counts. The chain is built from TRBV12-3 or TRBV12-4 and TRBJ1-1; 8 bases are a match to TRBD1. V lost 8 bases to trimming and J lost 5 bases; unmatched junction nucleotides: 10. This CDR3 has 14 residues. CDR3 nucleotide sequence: TGTGCCAGCCTGAGACAGGGGTGGAAAACTGAAGCTTTCTTT. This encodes CASLRQGWKTEAFF.

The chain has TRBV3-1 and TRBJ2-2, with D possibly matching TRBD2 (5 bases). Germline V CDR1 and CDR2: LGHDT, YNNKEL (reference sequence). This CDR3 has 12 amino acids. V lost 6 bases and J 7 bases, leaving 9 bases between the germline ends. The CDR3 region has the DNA TGTGCCAGCAGATTAGCGCACGGGGAGCTGTTTTTT. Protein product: CASRLAHGELFF.

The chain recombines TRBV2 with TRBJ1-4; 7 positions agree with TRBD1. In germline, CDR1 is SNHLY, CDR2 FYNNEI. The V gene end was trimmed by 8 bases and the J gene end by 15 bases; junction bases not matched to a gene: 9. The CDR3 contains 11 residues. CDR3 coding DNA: TGTGCCAGCGACGAGACAGGGCCTTTGTTTTTT. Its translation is CASDETGPLFF.

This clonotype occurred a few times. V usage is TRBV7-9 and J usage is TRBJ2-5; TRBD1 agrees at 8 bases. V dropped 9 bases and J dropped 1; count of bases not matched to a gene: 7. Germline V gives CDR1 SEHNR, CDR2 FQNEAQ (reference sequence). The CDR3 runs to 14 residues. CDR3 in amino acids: CARGRDRRQETQYF. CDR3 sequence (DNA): TGTGCCAGAGGCCGGGACAGGCGCCAAGAGACCCAGTACTTC.

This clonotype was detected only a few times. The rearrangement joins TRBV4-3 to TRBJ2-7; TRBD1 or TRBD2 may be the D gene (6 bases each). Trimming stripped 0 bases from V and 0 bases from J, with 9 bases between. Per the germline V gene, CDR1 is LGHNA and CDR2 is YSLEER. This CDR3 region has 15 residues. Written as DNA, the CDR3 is TGCGCCAGCAGCCAAGATACGGGGGCCTCCTACGAGCAGTACTTC. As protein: CASSQDTGASYEQYF.

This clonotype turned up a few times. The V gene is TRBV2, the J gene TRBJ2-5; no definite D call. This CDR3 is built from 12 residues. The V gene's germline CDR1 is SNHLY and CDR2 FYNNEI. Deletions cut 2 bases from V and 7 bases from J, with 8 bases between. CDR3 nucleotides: TGTGCCAGCAGTGAACGCGCCGGGACCCAGTACTTC. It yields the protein CASSERAGTQYF.

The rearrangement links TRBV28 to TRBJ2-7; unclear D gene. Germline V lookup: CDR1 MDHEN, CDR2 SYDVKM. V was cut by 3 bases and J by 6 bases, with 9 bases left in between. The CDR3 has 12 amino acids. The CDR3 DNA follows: TGTGCCAGCAGTTTTATCCCTTCCGAGCAGTACTTC. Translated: CASSFIPSEQYF.

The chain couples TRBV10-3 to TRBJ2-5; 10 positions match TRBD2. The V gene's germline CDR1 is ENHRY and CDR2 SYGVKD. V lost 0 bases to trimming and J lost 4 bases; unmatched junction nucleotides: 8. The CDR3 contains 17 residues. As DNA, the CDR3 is TGTGCCATCAGTGAGTCGGGAAGGACTAGCGGACTAGAGACCCAGTACTTC. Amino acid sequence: CAISESGRTSGLETQYF.

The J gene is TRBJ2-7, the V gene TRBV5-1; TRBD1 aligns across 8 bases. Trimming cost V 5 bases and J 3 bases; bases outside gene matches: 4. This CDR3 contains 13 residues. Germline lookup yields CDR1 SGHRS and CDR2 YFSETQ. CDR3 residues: CASRPGQDYEQYF. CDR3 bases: TGCGCCAGCAGGCCGGGACAGGACTACGAGCAGTACTTC.

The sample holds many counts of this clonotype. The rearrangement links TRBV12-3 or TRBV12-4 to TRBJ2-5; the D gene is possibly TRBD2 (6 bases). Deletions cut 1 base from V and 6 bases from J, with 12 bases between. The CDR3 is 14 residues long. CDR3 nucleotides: TGTGCCAGCAGTTTAGGGGGAGGTCAAAAGACCCAGTACTTC. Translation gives CASSLGGGQKTQYF.